The clone carrying this T cell receptor beta chain showed up many times. Its cognate antigen is unknown. This record comes from a study of regulatory T cells in long-lasting Graves disease. Findings and limits, study-wide: Repertoires from persistent disease leaned toward TRBV28, TRBJ1-2 and TRBJ2-5. TCR diversity in persistent Graves' patients was below that of newly diagnosed ones.

V was pared by 5 bases and J by 4 bases, with 14 bases of the junction left unmatched. The CDR3 consists of 17 residues. Per germline, CDR1 SNHLY and CDR2 FYNNEI. Researchers made TCR beta libraries by using iRepertoire HTBI primers and running Arm-PCR on CDR3 regions. TCRdb independently ran MiXCR on the multiplex PCR reads; one entry per CDR3 protein. The table includes about 660,000 distinct CDR3 sequences, around 30% detected once. Time point defined: persistent/refractory GD, antithyroid drugs over 5 years with positive TRAb. From PBMCs, RNA was extracted and then used to make the TCR library. Source: peripheral blood mononuclear cells (PBMCs), taken when the disease was refractory, from a patient treated with antithyroid drugs. The gene calls are TRBV2 and TRBJ1-5; 7 bases map to TRBD1. The receptor was isolated from a female donor with Graves disease. In DNA, the CDR3 is TGTGCCAGCAGTCCAAACTTCGACAGGGTGAAAAATCAGCCCCAGCATTTT. Its protein is CASSPNFDRVKNQPQHF.